Following are 27 T cell receptor beta chains from one sample sequenced in a study of cytomegalovirus exposure and HLA in healthy donors. The PCR contained 60 Vbeta and 13 Jbeta primers. TCRdb keeps only in-frame clones here, not all; method: immunoSEQ multiplex PCR. Among approximately 190,000 clones listed, roughly 80% were seen once. The sequenced sample consisted of PBMCs. These TCRs come from a man between 35 and 55 years old in good health and CMV-seropositive.

The chain is built from TRBV6-1 and TRBJ2-5; TRBD2 is a possible D gene (6 bases). CDR1 and CDR2 from the germline V gene are MNHNS and SASEGT. V gave up 1 base and J gave up 5 bases, with 14 bases separating them. The CDR3 extends over 15 amino acids. CDR3 residues: CASSEVWPAGETQYF. In DNA, the CDR3 is TGTGCCAGCAGTGAAGTCTGGCCGGCGGGGGAGACCCAGTACTTC.

J is TRBJ2-7 and V is TRBV28, with a tentative D call TRBD1 (6 bases). With 2 bases removed from V and 9 bases from J, the gap between germline ends came to 11 bases. Germline assignment: CDR1 MDHEN and CDR2 SYDVKM. The CDR3 is 12 residues long. As DNA, the CDR3 is TGTGCCAGCAGTTTAGCCCCACAGGGGCAGTACTTC. Translated: CASSLAPQGQYF.

A word on this clone: Germline is not matched at one junction end, which may reflect a read error. Different DNA sequences within this sample yield the same CDR3. V usage is TRBV5-4 and J usage is TRBJ1-4; D unresolved. The CDR3 is made up of 14 amino acids. Per germline, CDR1 SGHNT and CDR2 YYREEE (reference sequence). The CDR3, as DNA: TGTGCCAGCAGTGTAGCCGCAACCAATGAAAAACTGTTTTTT. Protein product: CASSVAATNEKLFF.

The V gene is TRBV9, the J gene TRBJ2-2; 9 bases are a match to TRBD2. This CDR3 is 15 amino acids long. V trimming: 6 bases; J trimming: 3 bases; junction bases outside the gene matches: 6. Looked up from germline, CDR1 is SGDLS and CDR2 is YYNGEE. This CDR3 is CASTAGGGYTGELFF. In DNA, the CDR3 is TGTGCCAGCACCGCGGGGGGGGGATACACCGGGGAGCTGTTTTTT.

A few counts support this clone. The J gene is TRBJ1-2, the V gene TRBV10-2; D is perhaps TRBD1 (6 bases). The length of the CDR3 is 13 residues. Trimming pared 4 bases from V and 4 bases from J, leaving 10 bases between. CDR1 and CDR2 from the germline V gene are WSHSY and SAAADI. CDR3 DNA sequence: TGCGCCAGCAGTGGGACAGTCTCCTATGGCTACACCTTC. Translated: CASSGTVSYGYTF.

This clone was detected once. The CDR3 reads CASSQQQGDTQYF. The CDR3 bases are TGTGCCAGCAGTCAACAACAGGGGGATACGCAGTATTTT. The chain is built from TRBV6-1 and TRBJ2-3; 7 bases match TRBD1. This CDR3 is built from 13 residues. The V and J ends lost 5 bases and 6 bases, in that order; junction bases with no gene match: 5. The germline gives CDR1 MNHNS, CDR2 SASEGT.

The V call is TRBV18, the J call TRBJ2-1, with 10 bases lining up with TRBD2. This CDR3 region has 16 residues. Germline V gene data show CDR1 as KGHSH and CDR2 as LQKENI. With V trimmed by 3 bases and J by 7 bases, 9 bases remained unmatched. The CDR3 reads CASSPPGLASRNEQFF. Written as DNA, the CDR3 is TGTGCCAGCTCACCCCCGGGACTAGCGTCCCGAAATGAGCAGTTCTTC.

This clone has more than one count but fewer than ten. The CDR3 loop reads CASSQVPGDSYEQYF. CDR3 in DNA: TGCGCCAGCAGCCAAGTACCGGGAGACTCCTACGAGCAGTACTTC. The chain has TRBV4-3 and TRBJ2-7; tentatively, D is TRBD2 (6 bases). Germline lookup yields CDR1 LGHNA and CDR2 YSLEER. The CDR3 contains 15 residues. The V and J ends lost 1 base and 0 bases respectively, with 10 bases between them.

This chain connects TRBV6-5 to TRBJ2-5, with 7 nucleotides matching TRBD1. V was clipped by 6 bases and J by 1 base; unmatched bases: 5. There are 14 residues in the CDR3. Germline CDR1 is MNHEY and CDR2 is SVGAGI. DNA of the CDR3: TGTGCCAGCAGCCACAGGGGTCTCCAAGAGACCCAGTACTTC. This translates into CASSHRGLQETQYF.

This clone was recorded once. The chain combines TRBV6-5 with TRBJ2-7, with D maybe TRBD1 (5 bases). The CDR3 sequence is 13 residues long. With 0 bases removed from V and 3 bases from J, the gap between germline ends came to 6 bases. Germline loops: CDR1 MNHEY, CDR2 SVGAGI. The CDR3 sequence: CASSYSQGYEQYF. The CDR3 coding sequence is TGTGCCAGCAGTTACTCCCAGGGCTACGAGCAGTACTTC.

The chain employs TRBV19 and TRBJ2-5; no definite D call. The CDR3 has 15 residues. V lost 5 bases and J lost 7, with 20 bases in between. From germline, CDR1 is LNHDA and CDR2 SQIVND (reference sequence). CDR3 in DNA: TGTGCCAGTAGTTCTACCCCTGACACTTCAGGGACCCAGTACTTC. The encoded protein is CASSSTPDTSGTQYF.

This clone was seen more than once but under ten times. Other DNA variants within this sample encode the same CDR3. This rearrangement joins TRBV9 to TRBJ2-2; the match to TRBD1 covers 7 bases. CDR1 is SGDLS and CDR2 is YYNGEE in the germline V gene. This CDR3 contains 13 residues. The J segment lost 5 bases and the V segment lost 5 bases, leaving 3 bases of the junction unmatched. The CDR3 sequence is CASSSQGTGELFF. CDR3 coding DNA: TGTGCCAGCAGTTCACAGGGGACCGGGGAGCTGTTTTTT.

This clone was seen a few times. This chain joins TRBV7-2 and TRBJ1-1, with D tentatively TRBD1 (6 bases). Between the trimmed V and J ends, which lost 1 base and 0 bases, there was a span of 6 bases. The CDR3 contains 14 residues. Per germline, CDR1 SGHTA and CDR2 FQGNSA. The CDR3 DNA reads as TGTGCCAGCAGCTTAGGACAGGTGAACACTGAAGCTTTCTTT. The encoded protein is CASSLGQVNTEAFF.

The genes are TRBV28 and TRBJ2-1; D call uncertain. The CDR3 consists of 12 residues. V lost 7 bases and J lost 8, with 12 bases in between. Germline loops: CDR1 MDHEN, CDR2 SYDVKM. This CDR3 is CASTRSLYEQFF. DNA of the CDR3: TGTGCCAGCACCCGGTCCTTGTATGAGCAGTTCTTC.

The chain carries TRBV4-3 and TRBJ2-5; 10 bases are shared with TRBD2. The length of the CDR3 is 14 residues. J was trimmed by 3 bases and V by 3 bases; bases with no gene match: 1. Germline V gene data show CDR1 as LGHNA and CDR2 as YSLEER. CDR3 nucleotides: TGCGCCAGCAGCCACGGACTAGCGGAAGAGACCCAGTACTTC. Translated: CASSHGLAEETQYF.

This clone was seen only once. V and J are TRBV5-6 and TRBJ1-3; D ambiguous. CDR1 and CDR2 from the germline V gene are SGHDT and YYEEEE. The CDR3 consists of 18 residues. V lost 0 bases and J 0 bases, leaving 16 bases between the germline ends. The CDR3 bases are TGTGCCAGCAGCTTGGATCCCCCAGGCCCCGGCTCTGGAAACACCATATATTTT. It is translated as CASSLDPPGPGSGNTIYF. The whole variable domain, filled in from reference TRBV5-6 and TRBJ1-3, reads DAGVTQSPTHLIKTRGQQVTLRCSPKSGHDTVSWYQQALGQGPQFIFQYYEEEERQRGNFPDRFSGHQFPNYSSELNVNALLLGDSALYLCASSLDPPGPGSGNTIYFGEGSWLTVV.

The chain links TRBV9 to TRBJ2-5, with 9 positions matching TRBD2. The CDR3 covers 15 residues. Germline trimming cut 4 bases from V and 5 bases from J; bases unmatched to any gene: 9. The germline gives CDR1 SGDLS, CDR2 YYNGEE. The CDR3 loop is CASSPTAGGGETQYF. The CDR3 DNA reads as TGTGCCAGCAGCCCTACAGCGGGGGGTGGGGAGACCCAGTACTTC.

The chain's CDR3 is CAIRGVGDGTEAFF. CDR3 nucleotides: TGTGCCATCCGGGGGGTGGGGGATGGCACTGAAGCTTTCTTT. The genes are TRBV10-3 and TRBJ1-1; D is possibly TRBD1 (5 bases). The V gene's germline CDR1 is ENHRY and CDR2 SYGVKD. This CDR3 has 14 amino acids. Trimming removed 8 bases at V and 4 bases at J, with 17 bases between.

V gene TRBV5-4 combines with J gene TRBJ2-5; TRBD1 aligns across 9 bases. Germline V gene lookup returns CDR1 SGHNT and CDR2 YYREEE (reference sequence). This CDR3 has 14 residues. The J segment lost 5 bases and the V segment lost 4 bases, leaving 6 bases of the junction unmatched. The CDR3 loop reads CASSKQGAGETQYF. CDR3 DNA: TGTGCCAGCAGCAAACAGGGGGCTGGCGAGACCCAGTACTTC.

Only one count was recorded for this clone. V usage is TRBV7-2 and J usage is TRBJ2-3; TRBD2 matches at 12 bases. The germline gives CDR1 SGHTA, CDR2 FQGNSA. The CDR3 is made up of 14 amino acids. With V trimmed by 8 bases and J by 6 bases, 6 bases remained unmatched. As DNA, the CDR3 is TGTGCCAGCGTCCTAGCGGGGGGGCCGGATACGCAGTATTTT. This translates into CASVLAGGPDTQYF.

The gene calls are TRBV9 and TRBJ1-2, with TRBD1 matching 9 bases. From germline, CDR1 is SGDLS and CDR2 YYNGEE. The CDR3 covers 14 residues. V trimming: 0 bases; J trimming: 7 bases; junction bases outside the gene matches: 4. The CDR3 loop reads CASSVGGQGGGYTF. CDR3 bases: TGTGCCAGCAGCGTAGGGGGACAGGGCGGTGGCTACACCTTC.

This chain connects TRBV27 to TRBJ1-2; TRBD1 matches 9 bases. The CDR3 runs to 19 residues. Germline CDR1 is MNHEY and CDR2 is SMNVEV (reference sequence). V lost 1 base and J lost 5; bases outside the gene matches: 17. CDR3 residues: CASSLFGGQGIFKGYGYTF. The CDR3 DNA follows: TGTGCCAGCAGTTTATTTGGAGGACAGGGGATTTTCAAGGGGTATGGCTACACCTTC.

The gene calls are TRBV7-6 and TRBJ1-1, with D perhaps TRBD1 (6 bases). The CDR3 runs to 14 residues. Per the germline V gene, CDR1 is SGHVS and CDR2 is FNYEAQ. Trimming left V 0 bases short and J 8 bases short, with 13 bases between. The CDR3 nucleotides are TGTGCCAGCAGCTTAGCGCCCCCTGACAGGGAAGCTTTCTTT. It encodes CASSLAPPDREAFF.

This chain links TRBV9 with TRBJ2-1; 11 bases line up with TRBD2. Germline V gene sequence: CDR1 SGDLS, CDR2 YYNGEE. CDR3 length equals 14 residues. The trim removed 5 bases at V and 3 bases at J, leaving 1 base unmatched. The DNA of the CDR3 is TGTGCCAGCAGTACTAGCGGGGGCTACAATGAGCAGTTCTTC. Its translation is CASSTSGGYNEQFF.

The J gene is TRBJ2-7, the V gene TRBV28; 9 bases align to TRBD1. The V and J ends lost 3 bases and 3 bases, in that order; junction bases with no gene match: 3. Germline V gene lookup returns CDR1 MDHEN and CDR2 SYDVKM. The CDR3 extends over 14 amino acids. The CDR3 DNA sequence: TGTGCCAGCAGTTTTACAGGGGGCAACTACGAGCAGTACTTC. Protein product: CASSFTGGNYEQYF.

V is TRBV10-1 and J is TRBJ2-1; D might be TRBD2 (5 bases). Trimming removed 5 bases from V and 9 bases from J, with 11 bases in between. The length of the CDR3 is 12 residues. Germline values: CDR1 WNHNN, CDR2 SYGVQD (reference sequence). As DNA, the CDR3 is TGCGCCAGCAGTACATTAGCGTGTGAGCAGTTCTTC. This sequence encodes CASSTLACEQFF.

The J gene is TRBJ2-1, the V gene TRBV4-3; no definite D call. V dropped 0 bases and J dropped 9 bases, with 6 bases sitting between them. The CDR3 covers 12 residues. The germline CDR1 and CDR2 sequences are LGHNA and YSLEER. CDR3 in DNA: TGCGCCAGCAGCCAAGACAGGTTTGAGCAGTTCTTC. Protein: CASSQDRFEQFF.